These 25 T cell receptor beta chains were all obtained from the same sample, sequenced in a study of molecular identifiers for immune sequencing clone quantification. A single record per CDR3 protein comes from TCRdb applying MiXCR to the PCR reads. The sample records over 600,000 distinct CDR3 sequences, less than 20% being singletons. Input material: naive CD8+ T cells from blood, with Jurkat cell RNA spiked in. The subset was: FACS-sorted CD8+CD4-CCR7+CD45RA+ naive T cells. Source of these receptors: a human donor in good health. Some libraries in this study had Jurkat cell RNA spiked in.

Concerning this clonotype itself: A much larger clone sits a single nucleotide away, making a read error possible. The CDR3 spells CVSSLGTSGRAAGELFF. CDR3 bases: TGTGTCAGCAGTTTAGGGACTAGCGGGAGGGCCGCCGGGGAGCTGTTTTTT. This rearrangement joins TRBV28 to TRBJ2-2; 16 positions agree with TRBD2. The germline V gene has CDR1 MDHEN and CDR2 SYDVKM. The CDR3 contains 17 residues.

The chain recombines TRBV6-2 or TRBV6-3 with TRBJ2-3; D perhaps matches TRBD1 (6 bases). CDR1 and CDR2 (germline): MNHEY, SVGEGT. V was clipped by 6 bases and J by 7 bases, with 26 bases between them. The CDR3 is 17 amino acids. The CDR3 DNA sequence: TGTGCCAGCAGCACCCATAACAGGGTCGGAGCCGTAAATACGCAGTATTTT. This codes for CASSTHNRVGAVNTQYF.

Notes on this clonotype: This sequence may be a read error, since a much larger clone differs from it by one base. The chain joins TRBV4-3 to TRBJ2-2, with D unresolved. The CDR3 extends over 17 amino acids. V shed 0 bases and J shed 2 bases, with 13 bases lying between them. Per germline, CDR1 LGHNA and CDR2 YSLEER. This CDR3 is CASSQDRVRANTGELFF. The CDR3 region has the DNA TGCGCCAGCAGCCAAGATCGCGTACGGGCTAACACCGGGGAGCTGTTTTTT.

This clonotype came up many times. The J gene is TRBJ2-3, the V gene TRBV7-6; 8 bases are a match to TRBD1. Germline V gives CDR1 SGHVS, CDR2 FNYEAQ. Trimming took 4 bases from V and 2 from J; bases not matched to a gene: 11. There are 17 residues in the CDR3. The CDR3 loop is CASSSQTGVIFTDTQYF. The CDR3 DNA sequence: TGTGCCAGCAGCTCCCAGACAGGGGTTATCTTCACAGATACGCAGTATTTT.

The chain is built from TRBV4-3 and TRBJ2-7, with D perhaps given as TRBD1 or TRBD2 (6 bases each). This CDR3 spans 16 amino acids. Germline V gives CDR1 LGHNA, CDR2 YSLEER. V was pared by 0 bases and J by 6 bases, with 18 bases between. Here the CDR3 reads CASSQDMSRGLREQYF. The CDR3 nucleotides are TGCGCCAGCAGCCAAGATATGAGCAGGGGACTCCGCGAGCAGTACTTC.

This clonotype has ten or more counts. CDR3 in DNA: TGCAGTGCTCACCTCCCCCTGGCGGGAGTAGGGAATGAGCAGTTCTTC. Amino acids: CSAHLPLAGVGNEQFF. The chain carries TRBV20-1 and TRBJ2-1, with TRBD2 matching over 7 bases. CDR3 length equals 16 residues. The ends lost 5 bases at V and 7 bases at J; junction bases unmatched: 17. Looked up from germline, CDR1 is DFQATT and CDR2 is SNEGSKA (reference sequence).

This clonotype was counted many times. This chain connects TRBV6-2 or TRBV6-3 to TRBJ2-5; 7 bases are a match to TRBD2. The CDR3 runs 14 residues. After removal of 2 bases from V and 3 bases from J, the junction contained 3 bases not matched to a gene. The germline V gene has CDR1 MNHEY and CDR2 SVGEGT. The CDR3 loop is CASSYVSGKETQYF. CDR3 bases: TGTGCCAGCAGTTACGTAAGCGGGAAAGAGACCCAGTACTTC.

This chain joins TRBV27 and TRBJ1-2; D is undetermined. The V end was cut by 0 bases, the J end by 4 bases, with 6 bases between. Per germline, CDR1 MNHEY and CDR2 SMNVEV (reference sequence). This CDR3 is built from 13 residues. The CDR3 coding sequence is TGTGCCAGCAGTTTATCGAACAGCTATGGCTACACCTTC. It codes for CASSLSNSYGYTF.

This clonotype was observed a handful of times. The chain carries TRBV19 and TRBJ2-7; tentatively, D is TRBD1 or TRBD2 (5 bases each). CDR1 and CDR2 from the germline V gene are LNHDA and SQIVND (reference sequence). CDR3 length: 16 residues. The V gene lost 1 base and the J gene lost 6 bases, with 19 bases spanning the gap. The CDR3, as DNA: TGTGCCAGTAGTATAGGGACGCGCAACGTTGGGGGCGAGCAGTACTTC. This sequence encodes CASSIGTRNVGGEQYF.

In this sample, this clonotype turned up many times. V and J are TRBV24-1 and TRBJ2-2, with 8 positions matching TRBD1. V was pared by 4 bases and J by 3 bases, with 6 bases of the junction left unmatched. The germline gives CDR1 KGHDR, CDR2 SFDVKD. The CDR3 has 16 residues. CDR3 protein: CATSEAGTGDTGELFF. The CDR3 region has the DNA TGTGCCACCAGTGAGGCCGGGACAGGAGACACCGGGGAGCTGTTTTTT.

To note about this clonotype: This may arise from a read error, as a much more abundant clone is one base away. The chain joins TRBV30 to TRBJ2-2; D tentatively fits TRBD1 or TRBD2 (5 bases each). This CDR3 comprises 13 residues. Looked up from germline, CDR1 is GTSNPN and CDR2 is SVGIG (reference sequence). The CDR3 DNA is TGTGCCTGCCCGACAGAGAACACCGGGGAGCTGCTTTTT. Its translation: CACPTENTGELLF.

There are a few counts of this clonotype. J is TRBJ1-5 and V is TRBV30; 7 bases line up with TRBD1. Germline CDR1 is GTSNPN and CDR2 is SVGIG (reference sequence). With V trimmed by 3 bases and J by 0 bases, 5 bases remained unmatched. The CDR3 spans 15 residues. The CDR3, as DNA: TGTGCCTGGAGCGGGGGACAGATTAGCAATCAGCCCCAGCATTTT. Translation gives CAWSGGQISNQPQHF.

This clonotype was observed many times. This chain uses TRBV30 with TRBJ2-7; D might be TRBD2 (5 bases). CDR3 length equals 14 residues. The germline V gene has CDR1 GTSNPN and CDR2 SVGIG (reference sequence). Trimming removed 3 bases from V and 4 bases from J, with 16 bases in between. The CDR3 protein is CAWSAGAGLYEQYF. CDR3 nucleotide sequence: TGTGCCTGGAGCGCAGGTGCGGGCTTGTACGAGCAGTACTTC. Together with reference TRBV30 and TRBJ2-7, the CDR3 gives the full variable domain: SQTIHQWPATLVQPVGSPLSLECTVEGTSNPNLYWYRQAAGRGLQLLFYSVGIGQISSEVPQNLSASRPQDRQFILSSKKLLLSDSGFYLCAWSAGAGLYEQYFGPGTRLTVT.

As for this clonotype: A junction boundary mismatches the germline segment, possibly from a read error. The CDR3 sequence: CATGKLSLATSEKLFF. In DNA, the CDR3 is TGTGCCACAGGGAAGCTATCTCTCGCAACTAGTGAAAAACTGTTTTTT. The chain combines TRBV7-9 with TRBJ1-4; D is possibly TRBD1 (5 bases). This CDR3 is 16 amino acids long. The germline gives CDR1 SEHNR, CDR2 FQNEAQ (reference sequence).

V is TRBV4-1 and J is TRBJ2-1, with 8 bases matching TRBD2. Germline V gene lookup returns CDR1 MGHRA and CDR2 YSYEKL. Losses at the gene ends were 4 bases for V and 0 bases for J; bases not matched to a gene: 8. CDR3 length: 17 amino acids. The CDR3 loop is CASSPRLAQSSYNEQFF. CDR3 DNA sequence: TGCGCCAGCAGCCCTAGACTAGCGCAGAGCTCCTACAATGAGCAGTTCTTC.

The rearrangement uses TRBV9 and TRBJ2-3; 13 positions match TRBD2. V trimming: 0 bases; J trimming: 2 bases; junction bases outside the gene matches: 3. This CDR3 spans 17 amino acids. CDR1 is SGDLS and CDR2 is YYNGEE in the germline V gene. CDR3 sequence: CASSVGLAGGATDTQYF. The CDR3 nucleotides read TGTGCCAGCAGCGTAGGACTAGCGGGGGGAGCCACAGATACGCAGTATTTT.

In its sample, this clonotype was seen many times. The J gene is TRBJ1-1, the V gene TRBV29-1; D unclear. Trimming shortened V by 8 bases and J by 4 bases, and 14 bases separated the two germline ends. This CDR3 has 12 residues. The germline CDR1 and CDR2 sequences are SQVTM and ANQGSEA. Written as DNA, the CDR3 is TGCAGCTCAATTATTGGGAGCACTGAAGCTTTCTTT. This gives the protein CSSIIGSTEAFF.

Regarding this clonotype: One end of the junction is discordant with germline, which a read error may explain. The V call is TRBV7-7, the J call TRBJ2-2; D ambiguous. Germline V gene data show CDR1 as SSHAT and CDR2 as FNYEAQ (reference sequence). The length of the CDR3 is 14 residues. In DNA form, the CDR3 reads TGTGCTAGCAGCTTGAACGATTACACCGGGGAGCTGTTTTTT. Translation: CASSLNDYTGELFF.

This clonotype was observed at least ten times. This chain connects TRBV6-1 to TRBJ1-5; D unresolved. CDR3 length equals 14 residues. Germline V CDR1 and CDR2: MNHNS, SASEGT. V gave up 6 bases and J gave up 3 bases, with 12 bases separating them. The CDR3 reads CASRAYGANQPQHF. The CDR3 DNA is TGTGCCAGCAGGGCGTACGGCGCCAATCAGCCCCAGCATTTT.

This clonotype was counted many times. V usage is TRBV6-2 or TRBV6-3 and J usage is TRBJ2-7, with no clear D. V was pared by 2 bases and J by 0 bases, with 11 bases between. This CDR3 is built from 15 residues. The germline V gene has CDR1 MNHEY and CDR2 SVGEGT. This CDR3 reads CASSYGPGNSYEQYF. The CDR3 bases are TGTGCCAGCAGTTACGGCCCAGGTAACTCCTACGAGCAGTACTTC.

Worth noting for this clonotype: This may stem from a read error, because a much larger clone lies one nucleotide away. The CDR3 here is CVSSPRLAGGAEQYF. DNA of the CDR3: TGTGTCAGCAGCCCGCGACTAGCGGGAGGGGCAGAGCAGTACTTC. The rearrangement joins TRBV13 to TRBJ2-7, with TRBD2 matching 14 bases. The CDR3 spans 15 residues. Germline V gives CDR1 PRHDT, CDR2 FYEKMQ (reference sequence).

In its sample, this clonotype was seen many times. The chain joins TRBV9 to TRBJ2-7; 8 nucleotides line up with TRBD1. Trimming at V came to 1 base and at J to 3 bases, leaving 3 bases not matched to a gene. Germline loops: CDR1 SGDLS, CDR2 YYNGEE. This CDR3 has 14 residues. The CDR3 here is CASSVTTGDYEQYF. The CDR3 DNA sequence: TGTGCCAGCAGCGTAACGACAGGGGACTACGAGCAGTACTTC.

The rearrangement uses TRBV30 and TRBJ1-1; D not certain. This CDR3 comprises 13 residues. CDR1 and CDR2 (germline): GTSNPN, SVGIG (reference sequence). Trimming shortened V by 3 bases and J by 2 bases, and 10 bases separated the two germline ends. The CDR3 nucleotides read TGTGCCTGGAGGCTTGCAGGTAACACTGAAGCTTTCTTT. Protein product: CAWRLAGNTEAFF.

This chain connects TRBV12-3 or TRBV12-4 to TRBJ2-7, with 11 positions matching TRBD1. Trimming cost V 3 bases and J 4 bases; bases outside gene matches: 8. This CDR3 spans 16 amino acids. CDR3 nucleotides: TGTGCCAGCAGTTTCCCCACCGGGACAGGGGGATACGAGCAGTACTTC. Translated, it gives CASSFPTGTGGYEQYF.

As regards this clonotype: An end of the junction does not agree with germline; a read error may underlie this. The V call is TRBV5-3, the J call TRBJ2-2; a possible D gene is TRBD2 (5 bases). TRBV5-3 belongs to the ORF category, with a function that is uncertain. CDR3 length: 14 residues. As DNA, the CDR3 is TGTGCCAGCAGCTTTTGGAGGAACACCGGGGAGCTGCTTTTT. Its protein is CASSFWRNTGELLF.